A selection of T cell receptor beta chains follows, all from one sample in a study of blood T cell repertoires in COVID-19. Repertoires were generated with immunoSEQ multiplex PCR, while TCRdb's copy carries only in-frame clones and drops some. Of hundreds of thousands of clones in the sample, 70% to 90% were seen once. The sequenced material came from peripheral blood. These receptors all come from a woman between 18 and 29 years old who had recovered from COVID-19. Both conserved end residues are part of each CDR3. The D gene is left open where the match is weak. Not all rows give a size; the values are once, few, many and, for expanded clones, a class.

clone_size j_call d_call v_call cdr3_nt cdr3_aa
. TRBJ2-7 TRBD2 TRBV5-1 TGCGCCAGCAGCCCGCCGGGACTAGCGGGGGCCCCTTACGAGCAGTACTTC CASSPPGLAGAPYEQYF
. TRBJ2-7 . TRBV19 TGTGCCAGTAAAGGACAGCCAACCTACGAGCAGTACTTC CASKGQPTYEQYF
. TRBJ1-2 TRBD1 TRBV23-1 TGCGCCAGCAGTCAATCCGGGACAGGATGTGGGGGCTACACCTTC CASSQSGTGCGGYTF
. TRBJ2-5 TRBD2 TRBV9 TGTGCCAGCAGCCCAGGACTAGCGGTTCAAGAGACCCAGTACTTC CASSPGLAVQETQYF
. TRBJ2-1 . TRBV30 TGTGCCTGGAGCCCGACATTCTCCTACAATGAGCAGTTCTTC CAWSPTFSYNEQFF
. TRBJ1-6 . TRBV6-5 TGTGCCAGCAGTTACGGCGGGACGGCCAATTCACCCCTCCACTTT CASSYGGTANSPLHF
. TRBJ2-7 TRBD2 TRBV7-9 TGTGCCAGCAGTCCCGGGGGGGCCTACGAGCAGTACTTC CASSPGGAYEQYF
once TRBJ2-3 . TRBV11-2 TGTGCCAGCAGCTTAGATCGCAGGGATACGCAGTATTTT CASSLDRRDTQYF
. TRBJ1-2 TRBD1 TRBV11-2 TGTGCCAGCGGTCAACAGGGGATTGGCTACACCTTC CASGQQGIGYTF
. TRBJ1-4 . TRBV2 TGTGCCCAGGCAGGAAATGAAAAACTGTTTTTT CAQAGNEKLFF
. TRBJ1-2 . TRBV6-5 TGTGCCAGCTTCCGGGGGTCCAACTATGGCTACACCTTC CASFRGSNYGYTF
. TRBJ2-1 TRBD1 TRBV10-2 TGCGCCACAGCCACCGGGACAGAGACTTTCAATGAGCAGTTCTTC CATATGTETFNEQFF
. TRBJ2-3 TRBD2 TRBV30 TGTGCCTGGAGTTCCGGGACTAAATTCACAGATACGCAGTATTTT CAWSSGTKFTDTQYF
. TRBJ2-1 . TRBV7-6 TGTGCCAGCAGCTTAGAGGCTAGCGCTGGGGACAATGAGCAGTTCTTC CASSLEASAGDNEQFF
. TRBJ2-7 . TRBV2 TGTGCCAGCAGATGGACAGCCTCCTACGAGCAGTACTTC CASRWTASYEQYF
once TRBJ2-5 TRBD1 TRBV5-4 TGTGCCAGCAGTCAAAGATTGGTTACAGGGGGCTGGGAGACCCAGTACTTC CASSQRLVTGGWETQYF
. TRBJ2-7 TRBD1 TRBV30 TGTGCCTGGAGTGCTACGACAGGGGACCATCCCTACGAGCAGTACTTC CAWSATTGDHPYEQYF
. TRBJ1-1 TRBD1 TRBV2 TGTGCCAGCAGTGAAGGACAGGGGGATGAAGCTTTCTTT CASSEGQGDEAFF
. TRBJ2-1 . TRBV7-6 TGTGCCAGCAGCTTGACTAGTCGGCATGAGCAGTTCTTC CASSLTSRHEQFF
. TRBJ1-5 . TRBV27 TGTGCCAGCAGTTTAGGGGGGTTAGGGGATCAGCCCCAGCATTTT CASSLGGLGDQPQHF
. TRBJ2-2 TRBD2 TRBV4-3 TGCGCCAGCAGCCAACGGACTAGCGGAAGGACCGGGGAGCTGTTTTTT CASSQRTSGRTGELFF
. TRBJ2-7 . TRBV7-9 TGTGCCAGCAGCCCAGGGGGGAAACCCTACGAGCAGTACTTC CASSPGGKPYEQYF
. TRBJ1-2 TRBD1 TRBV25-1 TGTGCCAGCAGTGAATTACAGGGGGCGAACTATGGCTACACCTTC CASSELQGANYGYTF
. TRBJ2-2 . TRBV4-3 TGCGCCAGCAGCCAAGTATCGGGGAACACCGGGGAGCTGTTTTTT CASSQVSGNTGELFF
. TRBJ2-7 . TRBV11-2 TGTGCCAGCAGCCAAAGCCACGAGCAGTACTTC CASSQSHEQYF
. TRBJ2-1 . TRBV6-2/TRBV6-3 TGTGCCAGCAGTTACTTAGTCTTCTACAATGAGCAGTTCTTC CASSYLVFYNEQFF
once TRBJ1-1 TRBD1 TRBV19 TGTGCCAGTAGCCGCGGCGGTCTGGACAGGCCTAACACTGAAGCTTTCTTT CASSRGGLDRPNTEAFF
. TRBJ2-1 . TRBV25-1 TGTGCCAGCAGTGGGAGTCGGAGCCCCGAAGCGGGCGATGAGCAGTTCTTC CASSGSRSPEAGDEQFF
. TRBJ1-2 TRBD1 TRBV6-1 TGTGCCAGCAGTGACGGACAGGGGGCCAGGGGCTACACCTTC CASSDGQGARGYTF
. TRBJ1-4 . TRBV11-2 TGTGCCAGCAACCCCCCGGAGGGGACTAATGAAAAACTGTTTTTT CASNPPEGTNEKLFF
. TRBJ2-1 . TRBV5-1 TGCGCCAGCAGCTTGCGGCTAGTCAATGAGCAGTTCTTC CASSLRLVNEQFF
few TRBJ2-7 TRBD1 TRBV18 TGTGCCAGCTCACGGGACAGGAAGGACGAGCAGTACTTC CASSRDRKDEQYF
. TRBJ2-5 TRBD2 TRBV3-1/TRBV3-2 TGTGCCAGCAGCCAAGATCGCCTAGCGGGACTAGAGACCCAGTACTTC CASSQDRLAGLETQYF
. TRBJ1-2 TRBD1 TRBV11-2 TGTGCCACCTTAAGACAGGGGGAAAACTATGGCTACACCTTC CATLRQGENYGYTF
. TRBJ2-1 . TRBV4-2 TGTGCCAGCAGCCAAGATTCGGTTGCTGAGCAGTTCTTC CASSQDSVAEQFF
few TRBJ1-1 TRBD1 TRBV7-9 TGTGCCAGCAGCCCAGGGGGGTGGACTGAAGCTTTCTTT CASSPGGWTEAFF
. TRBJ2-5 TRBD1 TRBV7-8 TGTGCCAGCAGCTTAGACAGGGGGACGGAGACCCAGTACTTC CASSLDRGTETQYF
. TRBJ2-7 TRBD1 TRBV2 TGTGCCAGCAGCACCTACCGGGGACAGGGTAGGGAGCAGTACTTC CASSTYRGQGREQYF
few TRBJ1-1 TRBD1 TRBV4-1 TGCGCCAGCAGCCCCACAGGGGACGCGCGAACTAAAGCTTTCTTT CASSPTGDARTKAFF
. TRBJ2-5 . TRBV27 TGTGCCAGCAGTTTATACCCAGGGAAAGAGACCCAGTACTTC CASSLYPGKETQYF
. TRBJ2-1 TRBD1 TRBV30 TGTGCCTGGAGTGTACGCGACAGGGTGGACTACAATGAGCAGTTCTTC CAWSVRDRVDYNEQFF
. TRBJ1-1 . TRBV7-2 TGTGCCAGCAGCTTACCGGACAGACTGAACACTGAAGCTTTCTTT CASSLPDRLNTEAFF
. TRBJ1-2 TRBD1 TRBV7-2 TGTGCCAGCAGCTTCGGACAGGGGGCATCTAACTATGGCTACACCTTC CASSFGQGASNYGYTF
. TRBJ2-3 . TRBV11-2 TGTGCCAGCAGCCGGGGAAGCACAGATACGCAGTATTTT CASSRGSTDTQYF
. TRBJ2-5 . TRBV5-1 TGCGCCACAGGACGCGGGGAAGAGACCCAGTACTTC CATGRGEETQYF
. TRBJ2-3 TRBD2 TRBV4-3 TGCGCCAGCAGCCAAGACCCAGCGGGAGGGGCAGATACGCAGTATTTT CASSQDPAGGADTQYF
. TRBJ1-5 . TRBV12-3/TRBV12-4 TGTGCCAGCAGTTATTCAGCGTATCAGCCCCAGCATTTT CASSYSAYQPQHF
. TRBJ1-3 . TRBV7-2 TGTGCCAGCAGCTTAGAACAGCTAATCTCTGGAAACACCATATATTTT CASSLEQLISGNTIYF
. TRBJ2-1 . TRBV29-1 TGCAGCGTTACACTGACTGGCTCCAGCCCCTACAATGAGCAGTTCTTC CSVTLTGSSPYNEQFF